This TCR beta chain was obtained from a study of blood T cell repertoires in COVID-19. Germline lookup yields CDR1 LGHDT and CDR2 YNNKEL (reference sequence). The CDR3 is made up of 16 amino acids. Losses at the gene ends were 4 bases for V and 2 bases for J; bases not matched to a gene: 5. Sequencing was performed with immunoSEQ multiplex PCR; in TCRdb, only in-frame clones are kept and a portion is missing. This table has some 100,000 clones, 80% to 90% appearing once. This clonotype was sampled from a woman aged 45-60 years who had recovered from COVID-19. The sequenced material came from PBMCs or T cells enriched from blood (not recorded which). The genes are TRBV3-1 (or the pseudogene TRBV3-2) and TRBJ2-7; TRBD2 aligns across 13 bases. In nucleotides, the CDR3 is TGTGCCAGCAGCCCCGGACTAGCGGGAGCCACCTACGAGCAGTACTTC. It is translated as CASSPGLAGATYEQYF.